The 2 T cell receptor beta chains listed next were all sequenced from one sample in a study of siplizumab effects on memory and regulatory T cells. The data were produced by immunoSEQ multiplex PCR, yet TCRdb's version contains in-frame clones alone and is incomplete. The repertoire holds some 100,000 clones, with roughly 95% as singletons. Sequencing input: naive CD4+ T cells sorted from blood. The receptors stem from a human donor in good health.

In DNA, the CDR3 is TGCGCCAGCAGCTTGGGAAGGTCCTACGAGCAGTACTTC. Its protein is CASSLGRSYEQYF. The chain has TRBV5-1 and TRBJ2-7; D is undetermined. CDR3 length equals 13 residues. The germline V and J ends were trimmed by 0 bases and 1 base, with 5 bases remaining between them. CDR1 and CDR2 from the germline V gene are SGHRS and YFSETQ.

V is TRBV7-2 and J is TRBJ1-1, with 7 bases matching TRBD1. CDR1 is SGHTA, CDR2 FQGNSA, per germline. V was clipped by 4 bases and J by 2 bases; unmatched bases: 10. The CDR3 totals 16 residues. CDR3: CASSSRPGTVNTEAFF. The CDR3 DNA sequence: TGTGCCAGCAGCTCCCGTCCCGGGACAGTCAACACTGAAGCTTTCTTT.